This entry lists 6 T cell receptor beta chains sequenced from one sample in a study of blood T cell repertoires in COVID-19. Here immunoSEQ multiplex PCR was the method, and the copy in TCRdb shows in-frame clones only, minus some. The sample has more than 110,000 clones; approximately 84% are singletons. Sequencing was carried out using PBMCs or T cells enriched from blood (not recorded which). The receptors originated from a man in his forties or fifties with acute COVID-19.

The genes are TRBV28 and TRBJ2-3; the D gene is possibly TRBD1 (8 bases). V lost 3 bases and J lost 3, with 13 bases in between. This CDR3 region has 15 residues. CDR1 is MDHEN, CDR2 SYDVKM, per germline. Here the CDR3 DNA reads TGTGCCAGCAGTTTTCAACAGGGGGGGACAGATACGCAGTATTTT. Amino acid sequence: CASSFQQGGTDTQYF. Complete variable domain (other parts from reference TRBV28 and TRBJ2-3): DVKVTQSSRYLVKRTGEKVFLECVQDMDHENMFWYRQDPGLGLRLIYFSYDVKMKEKGDIPEGYSVSREKKERFSLILESASTNQTSMYLCASSFQQGGTDTQYFGPGTRLTVL.

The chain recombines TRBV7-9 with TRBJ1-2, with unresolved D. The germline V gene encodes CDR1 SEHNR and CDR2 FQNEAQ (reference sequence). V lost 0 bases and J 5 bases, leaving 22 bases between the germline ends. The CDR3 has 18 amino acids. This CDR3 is CASSLAQGPATTRYGYTF. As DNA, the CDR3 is TGTGCCAGCAGCTTAGCGCAAGGGCCGGCCACTACTAGATATGGCTACACCTTC.

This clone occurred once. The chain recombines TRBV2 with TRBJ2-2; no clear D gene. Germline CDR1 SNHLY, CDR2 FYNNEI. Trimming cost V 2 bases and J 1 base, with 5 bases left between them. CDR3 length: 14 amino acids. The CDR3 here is CASSEQVNTGELFF. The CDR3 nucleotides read TGTGCCAGCAGTGAACAGGTGAACACCGGGGAGCTGTTTTTT. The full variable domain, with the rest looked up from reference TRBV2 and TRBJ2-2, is EPEVTQTPSHQVTQMGQEVILRCVPISNHLYFYWYRQILGQKVEFLVSFYNNEISEKSEIFDDQFSVERPDGSNFTLKIRSTKLEDSAMYFCASSEQVNTGELFFGEGSRLTVL.

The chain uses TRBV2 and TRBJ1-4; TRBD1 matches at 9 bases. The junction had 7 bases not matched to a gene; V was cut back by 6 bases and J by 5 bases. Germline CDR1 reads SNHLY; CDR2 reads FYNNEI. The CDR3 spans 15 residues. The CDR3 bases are TGTGCCAGCAGCGGAGGGGACAGGGTGAATGAAAAACTGTTTTTT. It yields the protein CASSGGDRVNEKLFF.

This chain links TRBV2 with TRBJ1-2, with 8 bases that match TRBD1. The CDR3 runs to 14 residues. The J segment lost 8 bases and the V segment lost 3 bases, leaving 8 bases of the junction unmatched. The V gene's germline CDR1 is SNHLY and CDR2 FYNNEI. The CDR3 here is CASSDRDRHMGYTF. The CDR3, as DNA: TGTGCCAGCAGTGACCGGGACAGGCACATGGGCTACACCTTC.

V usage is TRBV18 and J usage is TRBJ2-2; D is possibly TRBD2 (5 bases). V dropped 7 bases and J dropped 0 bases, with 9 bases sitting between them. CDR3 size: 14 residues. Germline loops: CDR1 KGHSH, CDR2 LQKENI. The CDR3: CASCRESNTGELFF. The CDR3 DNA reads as TGTGCCAGCTGTAGGGAGTCGAACACCGGGGAGCTGTTTTTT. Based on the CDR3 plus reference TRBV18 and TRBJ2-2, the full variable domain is NAGVMQNPRHLVRRRGQEARLRCSPMKGHSHVYWYRQLPEEGLKFMVYLQKENIIDESGMPKERFSAEFPKEGPSILRIQQVVRGDSAAYFCASCRESNTGELFFGEGSRLTVL.